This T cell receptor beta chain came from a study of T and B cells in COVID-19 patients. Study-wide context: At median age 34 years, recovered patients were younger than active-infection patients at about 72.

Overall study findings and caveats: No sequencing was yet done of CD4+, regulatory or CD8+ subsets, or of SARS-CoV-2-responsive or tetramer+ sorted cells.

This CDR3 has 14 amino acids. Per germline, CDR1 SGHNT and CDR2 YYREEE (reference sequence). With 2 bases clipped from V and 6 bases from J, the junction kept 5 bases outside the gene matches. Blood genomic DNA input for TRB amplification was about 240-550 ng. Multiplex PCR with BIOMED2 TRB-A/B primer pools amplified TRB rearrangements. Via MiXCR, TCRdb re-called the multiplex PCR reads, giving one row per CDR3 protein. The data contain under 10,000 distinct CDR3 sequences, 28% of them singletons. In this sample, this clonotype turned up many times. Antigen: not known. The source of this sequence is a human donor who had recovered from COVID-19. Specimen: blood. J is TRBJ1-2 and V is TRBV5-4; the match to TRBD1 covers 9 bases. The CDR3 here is CASSLGQGRDGYTF. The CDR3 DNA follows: TGTGCCAGCAGCTTAGGACAGGGGAGGGATGGCTACACCTTC.